This TCR beta chain was retrieved from a study of blood T cell repertoires in COVID-19. This clone was counted once. Trimming removed 11 bases from V and 7 bases from J, with 14 bases in between. This CDR3 has 12 amino acids. Per the germline V gene, CDR1 is MNHEY and CDR2 is SMNVEV (reference sequence). The protocol was immunoSEQ multiplex PCR, while the TCRdb copy is restricted to in-frame clones and leaves out a portion. The sample lists more than 200,000 clones, 75% to 90% occurring once. Material: peripheral blood. This sequence was found in a young man with active or convalescent COVID-19. The gene calls are TRBV27 and TRBJ2-2, with TRBD2 as a possible D gene (6 bases). The CDR3 spells CAAISGGGELFF. The DNA of the CDR3 is TGTGCCGCTATTAGCGGAGGCGGGGAGCTGTTTTTT.